The 27 T cell receptor beta chains below were found in one sample sequenced in a study of CD8+ T cells in alopecia areata. Lesional scalp tissue (obtained by punch biopsy) and peripheral blood were collected from alopecia areata patients. Extraction of RNA preceded its reverse transcription into cDNA, which served as the sequencing template. Sequenced by immunoSEQ multiplex PCR; TCRdb stores in-frame clones only, minus some. The sample contains about 20,000 clones, around three fifths of which appear only once. The source was skin, collected at week 0. The receptors stem from a human donor with alopecia areata.

The rearrangement joins TRBV19 to TRBJ2-1, with 10 bases aligning to TRBD2. There are 14 residues in the CDR3. J gave up 3 bases and V 5 bases, and 1 base lay outside the gene matches. Germline V gene data show CDR1 as LNHDA and CDR2 as SQIVND (reference sequence). CDR3 residues: CASSWTSGYNEQFF. For the CDR3, the DNA is TGTGCCAGTAGTTGGACTAGCGGCTACAATGAGCAGTTCTTC.

The chain links TRBV7-3 to TRBJ1-5; D not resolved. With 4 bases removed from V and 7 bases from J, the gap between germline ends came to 11 bases. The germline V gene has CDR1 SGHTA and CDR2 FQGTGA. This CDR3 comprises 13 residues. CDR3 in DNA: TGTGCCAGCAGCTCCAACCCTGGGCAGCCCCAGCATTTT. Protein: CASSSNPGQPQHF.

This chain links TRBV5-1 with TRBJ1-1, with TRBD1 matching 8 bases. The germline CDR1 and CDR2 sequences are SGHRS and YFSETQ. After removal of 4 bases from V and 4 bases from J, the junction contained 6 bases not matched to a gene. The CDR3 totals 14 residues. CDR3 sequence (DNA): TGCGCCAGCAGCGACCAGACAGGGGCCACTGAAGCTTTCTTT. Protein: CASSDQTGATEAFF. Variable domain in full (rest from reference TRBV5-1 and TRBJ1-1): KAGVTQTPRYLIKTRGQQVTLSCSPISGHRSVSWYQQTPGQGLQFLFEYFSETQRNKGNFPGRFSGRQFSNSRSEMNVSTLELGDSALYLCASSDQTGATEAFFGQGTRLTVV.

This clone came up a few times. The chain uses TRBV6-1 and TRBJ2-3; D is undetermined. Per germline, CDR1 MNHNS and CDR2 SASEGT. The germline V and J ends were trimmed by 2 bases and 8 bases, with 14 bases remaining between them. The CDR3 contains 14 residues. DNA for the CDR3: TGTGCCAGCAGTGAATCCCGACCCTCAGGTACGCAGTATTTT. Encoded protein: CASSESRPSGTQYF.

The chain uses TRBV4-3 and TRBJ2-7, with 12 nucleotides matching TRBD1. In germline, CDR1 is LGHNA, CDR2 YSLEER. Losses at the gene ends were 0 bases for V and 5 bases for J; bases not matched to a gene: 14. The CDR3 length is 19 residues. CDR3 bases: TGCGCCAGCAGCCAAGATCGCCTACTCCCCGGGACAGGGGGCAACGAGCAGTACTTC. It is translated as CASSQDRLLPGTGGNEQYF.

In its sample, this clone was seen once. The gene calls are TRBV7-9 and TRBJ2-7, with D hard to call. The CDR3 is 13 amino acids. CDR1 is SEHNR and CDR2 is FQNEAQ in the germline V gene (reference sequence). V lost 5 bases and J 3 bases, leaving 11 bases between the germline ends. Here the CDR3 reads CASSPSHVYEQYF. The DNA for the CDR3 is TGTGCCAGCAGCCCCTCCCACGTCTACGAGCAGTACTTC.

The chain recombines TRBV4-3 with TRBJ2-5; D not resolved. The V and J ends lost 0 bases and 5 bases respectively, with 13 bases between them. Germline CDR1 is LGHNA and CDR2 is YSLEER. The CDR3 spans 15 residues. In DNA, the CDR3 is TGCGCCAGCAGCCAAGACCTGCCACCCAGGGAGACCCAGTACTTC. As protein: CASSQDLPPRETQYF.

J is TRBJ1-1 and V is TRBV4-1; D is perhaps TRBD1 (6 bases). V was pared by 8 bases and J by 4 bases, with 26 bases between. The germline gives CDR1 MGHRA, CDR2 YSYEKL. The CDR3 sequence is 17 residues long. CDR3 bases: TGCGCCAGCCACCAGGGCGTTCGGGGGCGAGGTGGCACTGAAGCTTTCTTT. It is translated as CASHQGVRGRGGTEAFF.

The rearrangement links TRBV7-8 to TRBJ2-1, with D possibly TRBD2 on 5 matching bases. Germline V CDR1 and CDR2: SGHVS, FQNEAQ. The CDR3 length is 15 residues. The V end was cut by 3 bases, the J end by 4 bases, with 13 bases between. The CDR3 protein is CASSLRSGGYNEQFF. The CDR3 coding sequence is TGTGCCAGCAGCTTGAGGAGCGGCGGGTACAATGAGCAGTTCTTC.

The chain couples TRBV6-5 to TRBJ2-7; 7 bases fit TRBD1. After removal of 4 bases from V and 3 bases from J, the junction contained 3 bases not matched to a gene. There are 13 residues in the CDR3. Germline values: CDR1 MNHEY, CDR2 SVGAGI. The CDR3 DNA follows: TGTGCCAGCAGTTTACGGGACAGCTACGAGCAGTACTTC. Its translation is CASSLRDSYEQYF.

V and J are TRBV14 and TRBJ2-2, with TRBD2 matching over 11 bases. Losses at the gene ends were 5 bases for V and 6 bases for J; bases not matched to a gene: 5. Per germline, CDR1 SGHDN and CDR2 FVKESK. The CDR3 consists of 15 residues. In DNA, the CDR3 is TGTGCCAGCAGCGGATCGGGACTAGCGGCCGGGGAGCTGTTTTTT. Translating gives CASSGSGLAAGELFF.

The chain links TRBV5-4 to TRBJ1-6; no definite D call. From germline, CDR1 is SGHNT and CDR2 YYREEE (reference sequence). CDR3 length equals 17 residues. V shed 0 bases and J shed 0 bases, with 10 bases lying between them. Here the CDR3 reads CASSLAGYSSYNSPLHF. For the CDR3, the DNA is TGTGCCAGCAGCTTGGCCGGATACAGCTCCTATAATTCACCCCTCCACTTT. Looking up the rest from reference TRBV5-4 and TRBJ1-6 gives the full variable domain: ETGVTQSPTHLIKTRGQQVTLRCSSQSGHNTVSWYQQALGQGPQFIFQYYREEENGRGNFPPRFSGLQFPNYSSELNVNALELDDSALYLCASSLAGYSSYNSPLHFGNGTRLTVT.

This clone was picked up a small number of times. The V and J genes are TRBV5-1 and TRBJ2-3; the match to TRBD2 covers 7 bases. Unmatched junction bases numbered 10, after V lost 0 bases and J lost 6 bases. CDR3 length: 16 residues. Germline lookup yields CDR1 SGHRS and CDR2 YFSETQ. As DNA, the CDR3 is TGCGCCAGCAGCTTGGAGGTCCGCGGGAGAACTGATACGCAGTATTTT. It yields the protein CASSLEVRGRTDTQYF.

The chain is built from TRBV6-5 and TRBJ1-2; perhaps TRBD1 as D (5 bases). Germline values: CDR1 MNHEY, CDR2 SVGAGI. The ends were cut back, 5 bases at V and 4 bases at J, with 17 bases in the middle. The CDR3 loop spans 15 amino acids. CDR3 residues: CASSPSLPGGYGYTF. In nucleotides, the CDR3 is TGTGCCAGCAGTCCTTCTCTTCCGGGGGGCTATGGCTACACCTTC.

The chain combines TRBV6-1 with TRBJ2-1; D unclear. Per the germline V gene, CDR1 is MNHNS and CDR2 is SASEGT. The CDR3 length is 15 residues. V was clipped by 6 bases and J by 8 bases, with 20 bases between them. In nucleotides, the CDR3 is TGTGCCAGCAGCGAGGCGCTAGGAGTAGGAGATGAGCAGTTCTTC. Translation: CASSEALGVGDEQFF.

This clone appeared a few times. The chain has TRBV4-1 and TRBJ1-3; TRBD1 matches at 8 bases. There are 16 residues in the CDR3. The V segment lost 1 base and the J segment 4 bases; nucleotides outside the gene matches: 6. CDR1 is MGHRA, CDR2 YSYEKL, per germline. The CDR3 coding sequence is TGCGCCAGCAGCCAAGCTCGGACAGGGTCCGGAAACACCATATATTTT. Translating gives CASSQARTGSGNTIYF.

The rearrangement joins TRBV9 to TRBJ2-2; D is possibly TRBD1 or TRBD2 (5 bases each). CDR1 SGDLS and CDR2 YYNGEE come from the germline V gene. The CDR3 consists of 14 residues. V shed 4 bases and J shed 7 bases, with 14 bases lying between them. The CDR3 sequence: CASSPRRGGGELFF. The CDR3 coding sequence is TGTGCCAGCAGCCCTCGTCGTGGGGGCGGGGAGCTGTTTTTT.

The chain's CDR3 is CASTSSSPSDPYEQYF. The CDR3 nucleotides read TGTGCCAGCACCTCATCCAGCCCTAGCGATCCCTACGAGCAGTACTTC. This chain uses TRBV5-8 with TRBJ2-7, with D possibly being TRBD2 (6 bases). The CDR3 has 16 amino acids. V dropped 6 bases and J dropped 2 bases, with 21 bases sitting between them. Germline CDR1 is SGHTS and CDR2 is YDEGEE.

The chain couples TRBV7-9 to TRBJ2-7, with D perhaps assigned TRBD1 or TRBD2 (5 bases each). This CDR3 is 14 amino acids long. Trimming took off 4 bases at V and 2 bases at J, with 12 bases between the two ends. Germline lookup yields CDR1 SEHNR and CDR2 FQNEAQ (reference sequence). Here the CDR3 reads CASSSSRGAYEQYF. CDR3 sequence (DNA): TGTGCCAGCAGCTCTTCCCGGGGCGCCTACGAGCAGTACTTC. Using reference TRBV7-9 and TRBJ2-7 for the parts outside the CDR3, the full variable domain is DTGVSQNPRHKITKRGQNVTFRCDPISEHNRLYWYRQTLGQGPEFLTYFQNEAQLEKSRLLSDRFSAERPKGSFSTLEIQRTEQGDSAMYLCASSSSRGAYEQYFGPGTRLTVT.

This chain links TRBV30 with TRBJ2-6; D is possibly TRBD1 (6 bases). The CDR3 spans 16 residues. The germline gives CDR1 GTSNPN, CDR2 SVGIG (reference sequence). V dropped 8 bases and J dropped 1 base, with 18 bases sitting between them. The CDR3 DNA is TGTGCCGGACGAACAGGGAAAAAATCTGGGGCCAACGTCCTGACTTTC. Encoded protein: CAGRTGKKSGANVLTF.

Only a few counts were recorded for this clone. This chain joins TRBV6-5 and TRBJ2-7; maybe TRBD2 (7 bases). Between the trimmed V and J ends, which lost 6 bases and 0 bases, there was a span of 15 bases. This CDR3 has 15 residues. Germline CDR1 MNHEY, CDR2 SVGAGI. CDR3 in DNA: TGTGCCAGCAGCTTAGGCGGGGGCCGCTCCTACGAGCAGTACTTC. This sequence encodes CASSLGGGRSYEQYF.

The chain links TRBV19 to TRBJ2-5; 9 bases line up with TRBD2. The J segment lost 3 bases and the V segment lost 6 bases, leaving 5 bases of the junction unmatched. CDR3 length: 14 residues. CDR1 and CDR2 from the germline V gene are LNHDA and SQIVND (reference sequence). DNA for the CDR3: TGTGCCAGTAGCAAGCGGGGGGCGGAAGAGACCCAGTACTTC. It translates to CASSKRGAEETQYF.

This clone occurred once. The V gene is TRBV27, the J gene TRBJ2-3; 8 bases map to TRBD1. The trim removed 5 bases at V and 5 bases at J, leaving 6 bases unmatched. CDR3 length: 14 amino acids. The germline V gene has CDR1 MNHEY and CDR2 SMNVEV (reference sequence). CDR3 protein: CASSLDRGEDTQYF. The CDR3 DNA reads as TGTGCCAGCAGTCTCGACAGGGGAGAAGATACGCAGTATTTT.

The J gene is TRBJ1-1, the V gene TRBV7-2; TRBD1 is a possible D gene (6 bases). The CDR3 has 13 amino acids. Germline V CDR1 and CDR2: SGHTA, FQGNSA. V lost 4 bases to trimming and J lost 5 bases, with 11 bases between them. CDR3 region: CASSWEGGTEAFF. DNA of the CDR3: TGTGCCAGCAGCTGGGAAGGGGGAACTGAAGCTTTCTTT.

As regards this clone: Other DNA variants within this sample encode the same CDR3. The chain couples TRBV6-6 to TRBJ2-7, with D possibly TRBD2 on 6 matching bases. This CDR3 has 12 residues. V was shortened by 5 bases and J by 4 bases, with 9 bases between the two germline ends. Germline V gene lookup returns CDR1 MNHNY and CDR2 SVGAGI (reference sequence). DNA of the CDR3: TGTGCCAGCAGTGGGACTGCGTACGAGCAGTACTTC. This translates into CASSGTAYEQYF.

This sequence joins TRBV30 and TRBJ1-1; D is possibly TRBD1 (5 bases). The CDR3 is 10 residues long. Trimming pared 5 bases from V and 10 bases from J, leaving 11 bases between. Germline V CDR1 and CDR2: GTSNPN, SVGIG (reference sequence). The CDR3 is CAWQGFVAFF. CDR3 DNA: TGTGCCTGGCAGGGTTTCGTAGCTTTCTTT.

The chain employs TRBV6-1 and TRBJ2-1; D might be TRBD1 (5 bases). The V gene lost 7 bases and the J gene lost 0 bases, with 16 bases spanning the gap. The CDR3 is 16 residues long. Germline V lookup: CDR1 MNHNS, CDR2 SASEGT. The CDR3 spells CASIAARGLSYNEQFF. CDR3 nucleotide sequence: TGTGCCAGCATTGCAGCTAGGGGCCTCTCCTACAATGAGCAGTTCTTC.